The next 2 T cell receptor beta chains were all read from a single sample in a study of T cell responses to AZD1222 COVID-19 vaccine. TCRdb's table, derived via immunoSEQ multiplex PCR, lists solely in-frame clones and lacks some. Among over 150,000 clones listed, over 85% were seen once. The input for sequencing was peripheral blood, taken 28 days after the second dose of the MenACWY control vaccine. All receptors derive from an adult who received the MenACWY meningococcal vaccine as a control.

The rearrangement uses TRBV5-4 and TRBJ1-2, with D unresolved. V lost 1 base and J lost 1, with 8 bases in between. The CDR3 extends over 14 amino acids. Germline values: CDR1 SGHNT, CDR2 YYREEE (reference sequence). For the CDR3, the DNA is TGTGCCAGCAGCTTGCGAAGCCTTAACTATGGCTACACCTTC. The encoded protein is CASSLRSLNYGYTF.

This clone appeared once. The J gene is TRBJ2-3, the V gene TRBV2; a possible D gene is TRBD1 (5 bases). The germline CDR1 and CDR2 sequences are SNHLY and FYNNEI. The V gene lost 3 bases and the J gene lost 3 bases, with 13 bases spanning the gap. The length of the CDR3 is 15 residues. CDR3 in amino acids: CASSDGQVETDTQYF. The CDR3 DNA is TGTGCCAGCAGTGATGGACAAGTAGAAACAGATACGCAGTATTTT.